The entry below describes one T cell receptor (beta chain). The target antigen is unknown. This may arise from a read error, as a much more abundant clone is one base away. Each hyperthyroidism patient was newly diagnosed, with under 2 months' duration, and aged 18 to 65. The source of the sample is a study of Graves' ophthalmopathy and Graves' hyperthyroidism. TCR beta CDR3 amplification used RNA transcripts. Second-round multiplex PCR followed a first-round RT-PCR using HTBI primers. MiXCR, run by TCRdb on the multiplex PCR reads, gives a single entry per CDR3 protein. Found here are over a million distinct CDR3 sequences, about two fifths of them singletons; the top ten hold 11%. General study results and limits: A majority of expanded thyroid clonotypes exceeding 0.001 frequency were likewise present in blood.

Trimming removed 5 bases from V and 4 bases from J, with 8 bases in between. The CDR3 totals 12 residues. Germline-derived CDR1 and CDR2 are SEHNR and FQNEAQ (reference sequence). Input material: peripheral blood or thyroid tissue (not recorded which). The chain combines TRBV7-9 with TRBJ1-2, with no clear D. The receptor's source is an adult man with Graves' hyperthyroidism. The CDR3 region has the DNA TGTGCCAGCAGCGGGGAGGCCTATGGCTACACCTTC. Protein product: CASSGEAYGYTF. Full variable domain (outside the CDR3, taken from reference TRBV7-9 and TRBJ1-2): DTGVSQNPRHKITKRGQNVTFRCDPISEHNRLYWYRQTLGQGPEFLTYFQNEAQLEKSRLLSDRFSAERPKGSFSTLEIQRTEQGDSAMYLCASSGEAYGYTFGSGTRLTVV.